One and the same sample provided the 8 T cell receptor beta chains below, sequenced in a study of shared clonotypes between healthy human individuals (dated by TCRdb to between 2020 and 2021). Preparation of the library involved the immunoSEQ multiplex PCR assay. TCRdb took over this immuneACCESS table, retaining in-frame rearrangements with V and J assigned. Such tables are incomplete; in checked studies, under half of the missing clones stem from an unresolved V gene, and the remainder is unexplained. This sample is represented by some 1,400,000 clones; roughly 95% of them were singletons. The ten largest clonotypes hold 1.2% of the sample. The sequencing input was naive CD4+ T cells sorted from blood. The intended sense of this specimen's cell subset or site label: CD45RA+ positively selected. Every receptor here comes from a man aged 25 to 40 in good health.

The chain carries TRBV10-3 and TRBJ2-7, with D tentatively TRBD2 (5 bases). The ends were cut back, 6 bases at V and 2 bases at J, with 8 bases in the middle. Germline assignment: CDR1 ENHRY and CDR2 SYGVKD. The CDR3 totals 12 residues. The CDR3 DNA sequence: TGTGCCATCAGCGGGAATCCCTACGAGCAGTACTTC. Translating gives CAISGNPYEQYF.

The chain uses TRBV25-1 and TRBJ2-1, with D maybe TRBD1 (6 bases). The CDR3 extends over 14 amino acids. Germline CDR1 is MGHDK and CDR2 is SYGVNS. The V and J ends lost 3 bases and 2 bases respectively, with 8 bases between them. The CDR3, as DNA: TGTGCCAGCAGTGACAGGGGCCCCTACAATGAGCAGTTCTTC. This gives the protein CASSDRGPYNEQFF.

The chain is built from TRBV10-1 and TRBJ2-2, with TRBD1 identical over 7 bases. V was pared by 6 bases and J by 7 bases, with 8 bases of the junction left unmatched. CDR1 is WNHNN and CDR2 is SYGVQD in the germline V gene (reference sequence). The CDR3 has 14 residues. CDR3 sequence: CASRKDRVIGELFF. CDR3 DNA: TGCGCCAGCAGAAAAGACAGGGTGATCGGGGAGCTGTTTTTT.

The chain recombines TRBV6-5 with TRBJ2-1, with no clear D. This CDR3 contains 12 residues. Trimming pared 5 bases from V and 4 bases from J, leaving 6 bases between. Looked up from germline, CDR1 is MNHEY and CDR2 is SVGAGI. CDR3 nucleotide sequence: TGTGCCAGCAGTCCTCAGTACAATGAGCAGTTCTTC. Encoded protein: CASSPQYNEQFF.

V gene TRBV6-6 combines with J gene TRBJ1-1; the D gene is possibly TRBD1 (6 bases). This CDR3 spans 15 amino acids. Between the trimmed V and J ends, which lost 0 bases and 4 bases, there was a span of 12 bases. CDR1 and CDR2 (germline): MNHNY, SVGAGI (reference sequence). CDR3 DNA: TGTGCCAGCAGTTACTCGAGCCGGGGGCCCACTGAAGCTTTCTTT. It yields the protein CASSYSSRGPTEAFF.

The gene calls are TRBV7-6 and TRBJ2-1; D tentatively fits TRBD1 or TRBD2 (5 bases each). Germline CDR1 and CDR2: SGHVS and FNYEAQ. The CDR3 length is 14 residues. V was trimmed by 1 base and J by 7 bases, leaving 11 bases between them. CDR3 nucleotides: TGTGCCAGCAGCTTAGTTGGGGGTTCAAATGAGCAGTTCTTC. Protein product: CASSLVGGSNEQFF.

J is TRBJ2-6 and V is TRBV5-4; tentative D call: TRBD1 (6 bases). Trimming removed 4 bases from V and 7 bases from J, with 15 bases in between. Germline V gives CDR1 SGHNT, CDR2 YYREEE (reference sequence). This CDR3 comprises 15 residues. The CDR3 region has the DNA TGTGCCAGCAGCGAAGGTGCCGGGACAGCCAACGTCCTGACTTTC. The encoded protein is CASSEGAGTANVLTF.

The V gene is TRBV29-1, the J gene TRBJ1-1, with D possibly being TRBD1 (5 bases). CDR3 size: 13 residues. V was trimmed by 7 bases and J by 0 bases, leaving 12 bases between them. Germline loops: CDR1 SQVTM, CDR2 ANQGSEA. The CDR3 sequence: CSATEGMNTEAFF. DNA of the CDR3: TGCAGCGCTACAGAGGGGATGAACACTGAAGCTTTCTTT.